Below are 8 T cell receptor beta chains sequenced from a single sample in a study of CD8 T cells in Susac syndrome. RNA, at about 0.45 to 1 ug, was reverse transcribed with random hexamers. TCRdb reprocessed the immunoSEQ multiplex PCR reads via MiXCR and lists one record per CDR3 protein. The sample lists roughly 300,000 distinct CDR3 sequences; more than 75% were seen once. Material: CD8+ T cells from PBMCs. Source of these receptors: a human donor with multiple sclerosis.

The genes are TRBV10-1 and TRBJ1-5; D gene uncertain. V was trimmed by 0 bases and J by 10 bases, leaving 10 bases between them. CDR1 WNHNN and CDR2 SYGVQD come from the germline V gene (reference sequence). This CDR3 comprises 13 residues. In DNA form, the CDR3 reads TGCGCCAGCAGTGAGTCGATCGGGGAACCCCAGCATTTT. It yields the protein CASSESIGEPQHF.

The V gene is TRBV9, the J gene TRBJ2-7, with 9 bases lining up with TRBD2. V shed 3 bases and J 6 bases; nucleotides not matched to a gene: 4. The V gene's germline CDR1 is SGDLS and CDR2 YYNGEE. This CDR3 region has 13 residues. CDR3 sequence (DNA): TGTGCCAGCAGCGATAGCGGGAGAGGCGAGCAGTACTTC. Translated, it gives CASSDSGRGEQYF. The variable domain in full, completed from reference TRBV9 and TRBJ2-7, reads DSGVTQTPKHLITATGQRVTLRCSPRSGDLSVYWYQQSLDQGLQFLIQYYNGEERAKGNILERFSAQQFPDLHSELNLSSLELGDSALYFCASSDSGRGEQYFGPGTRLTVT.

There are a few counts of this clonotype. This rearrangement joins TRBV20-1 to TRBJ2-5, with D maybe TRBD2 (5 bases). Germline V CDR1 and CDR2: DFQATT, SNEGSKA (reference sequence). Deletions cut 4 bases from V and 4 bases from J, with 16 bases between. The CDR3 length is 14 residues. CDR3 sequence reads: CSANLGGASETQYF. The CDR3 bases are TGCAGTGCTAACCTCGGAGGTGCGTCAGAGACCCAGTACTTC.

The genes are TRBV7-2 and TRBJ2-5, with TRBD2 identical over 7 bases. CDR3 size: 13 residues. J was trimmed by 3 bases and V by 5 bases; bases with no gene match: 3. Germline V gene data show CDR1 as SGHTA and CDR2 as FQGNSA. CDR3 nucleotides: TGTGCCAGCAGCGCGGGAGTTAAAGAGACCCAGTACTTC. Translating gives CASSAGVKETQYF.

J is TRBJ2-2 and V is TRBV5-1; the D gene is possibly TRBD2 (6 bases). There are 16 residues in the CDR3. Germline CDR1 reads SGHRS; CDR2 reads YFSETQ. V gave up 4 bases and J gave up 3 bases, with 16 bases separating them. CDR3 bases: TGCGCCAGCAGCAATCTCGGGGGAGAGGACACCGGGGAGCTGTTTTTT. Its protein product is CASSNLGGEDTGELFF.

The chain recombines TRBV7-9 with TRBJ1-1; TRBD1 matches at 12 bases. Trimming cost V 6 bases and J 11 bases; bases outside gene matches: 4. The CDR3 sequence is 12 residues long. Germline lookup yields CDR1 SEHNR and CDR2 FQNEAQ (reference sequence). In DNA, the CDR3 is TGTGCCAGCAGTCGGGACAGGGGGCGGGCTTTCTTT. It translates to CASSRDRGRAFF.

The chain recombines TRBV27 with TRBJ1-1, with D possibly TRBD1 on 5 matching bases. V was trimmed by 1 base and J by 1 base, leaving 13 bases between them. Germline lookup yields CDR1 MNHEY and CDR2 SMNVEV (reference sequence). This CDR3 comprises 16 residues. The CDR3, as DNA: TGTGCCAGCAGTTTATGGGGGAAACGGACGAACACTGAAGCTTTCTTT. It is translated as CASSLWGKRTNTEAFF.

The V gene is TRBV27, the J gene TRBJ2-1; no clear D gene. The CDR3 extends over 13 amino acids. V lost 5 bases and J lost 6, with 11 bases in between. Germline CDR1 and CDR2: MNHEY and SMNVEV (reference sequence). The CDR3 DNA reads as TGTGCCAGCAGTCCGACAAGCACCAATGAGCAGTTCTTC. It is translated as CASSPTSTNEQFF.